The present entry profiles one T cell receptor beta chain with its context. The sample comes from a study of T cell responses to AZD1222 COVID-19 vaccine. The data were produced by immunoSEQ multiplex PCR, yet TCRdb's version contains in-frame clones alone and is incomplete. The repertoire holds just under 35,000 clones, roughly 90% seen once, with approximately 6.2% in the top ten. This CDR3 has 13 amino acids. In germline, CDR1 is LGHDT, CDR2 YNNKEL (reference sequence). The junction had 2 bases not matched to a gene; V was cut back by 5 bases and J by 3 bases. This sample comprised peripheral blood, obtained on day 0 of AZD1222 vaccination. The source of this sequence is an adult in good health. J is TRBJ2-5 and V is TRBV3-1 (or the pseudogene TRBV3-2), with 8 bases identical to TRBD1. This chain's CDR3 is CASSLQGEETQYF. CDR3 bases: TGTGCCAGCAGCTTACAGGGGGAAGAGACCCAGTACTTC.